This TCR beta chain is from a study of Ad26.COV2.S vaccination and SARS-CoV-2 variants. Study-wide background: Once or twice, 56 days apart, Ad26.COV2.S was delivered intramuscularly. Findings and limits, study-wide: Total T cell responses were possibly underestimated by TCR breadth and depth analyses.

Treatment here: some 19 received Ad26.COV2.S at low or high dose, single or two shots; roughly five received placebo; per-sample allocation not given. Each sample was drawn 63 days after the first injection (of vaccine or placebo). Expressing Wuhan-strain SARS-CoV-2 spike, an Ad26 vector served as the vaccine. There are a few counts of this clone. Its target is unknown. Measured with immunoSEQ multiplex PCR; TCRdb has only the in-frame clones, and not every one. This sample has about 350,000 clones; 86% occur once, and the top ten carry over 8.5%. Germline lookup yields CDR1 SNHLY and CDR2 FYNNEI. V lost 6 bases, J lost 0 bases, and 17 bases lay in between. This CDR3 comprises 16 residues.

The sequence came from a person between 18 and 60 years old who received the Ad26.COV2.S COVID-19 vaccine or a placebo. This chain connects TRBV2 to TRBJ1-2; D is uncertain. The specimen was peripheral blood, collected in a trial of Ad26.COV2.S vaccine versus placebo. The CDR3 sequence: CASSPQPAGSNYGYTF. CDR3 coding DNA: TGTGCCAGCAGCCCTCAACCAGCGGGGTCTAACTATGGCTACACCTTC.